These 23 T cell receptor beta chains were all obtained from the same sample, sequenced in a study of blood T cell repertoires in COVID-19 (dated by TCRdb to the early 2020s). Receptors were amplified or captured by the immunoSEQ multiplex PCR assay. Sourced from immuneACCESS, this table was stored by TCRdb with only in-frame sequences that have V and J called. A share of the clones is absent; for the studies checked, an unresolved V gene accounts for under half, and the remainder has no known explanation. The sample includes roughly 260,000 clones, with roughly nine tenths observed a single time. The top ten clonotypes cover roughly 3% of the sample. Sequenced material: PBMCs or T cells enriched from blood (not recorded which). These receptor sequences come from a woman aged 18-30 years who had recovered from COVID-19.

This sequence joins TRBV29-1 and TRBJ1-1; D is unresolved. Germline CDR1 reads SQVTM; CDR2 reads ANQGSEA. The V end was cut by 6 bases, the J end by 0 bases, with 20 bases between. The CDR3 is made up of 16 amino acids. CDR3 sequence: CSVGDLGVDMNTEAFF. The CDR3 bases are TGCAGCGTAGGTGATCTCGGGGTAGACATGAACACTGAAGCTTTCTTT. The full variable domain, in which reference TRBV29-1 and TRBJ1-1 provide the parts outside the CDR3, is SAVISQKPSRDICQRGTSLTIQCQVDSQVTMMFWYRQQPGQSLTLIATANQGSEATYESGFVIDKFPISRPNLTFSTLTVSNMSPEDSSIYLCSVGDLGVDMNTEAFFGQGTRLTVV.

V and J are TRBV10-3 and TRBJ2-3, with 7 bases identical to TRBD1. CDR1 ENHRY and CDR2 SYGVKD come from the germline V gene. The CDR3 loop spans 16 amino acids. J gave up 1 base and V 6 bases, and 10 bases lay outside the gene matches. CDR3 loop: CAISKTGAVGTDTQYF. CDR3 bases: TGTGCCATCAGCAAAACAGGGGCGGTGGGCACAGATACGCAGTATTTT.

The chain combines TRBV9 with TRBJ1-2; 8 bases agree with TRBD1. The CDR3 runs 15 residues. V trimming: 3 bases; J trimming: 4 bases; junction bases outside the gene matches: 8. The germline gives CDR1 SGDLS, CDR2 YYNGEE. Here the CDR3 reads CASSALSTGGYGYTF. DNA of the CDR3: TGTGCCAGCAGCGCACTCTCAACAGGGGGCTATGGCTACACCTTC.

This clone was counted at least ten times. The J gene is TRBJ2-3, the V gene TRBV2, with 11 positions matching TRBD2. Unmatched junction bases numbered 4, after V lost 4 bases and J lost 4 bases. Germline loops: CDR1 SNHLY, CDR2 FYNNEI. The CDR3 is 15 residues long. The CDR3 region is CASSVSSGRADTQYF. The CDR3, as DNA: TGTGCCAGCAGTGTTAGTAGCGGGAGGGCAGATACGCAGTATTTT. The variable domain in full, with the rest retrieved from reference TRBV2 and TRBJ2-3, is EPEVTQTPSHQVTQMGQEVILRCVPISNHLYFYWYRQILGQKVEFLVSFYNNEISEKSEIFDDQFSVERPDGSNFTLKIRSTKLEDSAMYFCASSVSSGRADTQYFGPGTRLTVL.

The chain uses TRBV28 and TRBJ2-2, with a possible D match to TRBD1 (6 bases). Germline-derived CDR1 and CDR2 are MDHEN and SYDVKM. This CDR3 contains 16 residues. Trimming took 5 bases from V and 0 from J, leaving 13 bases between them. Here the CDR3 reads CASSPEQGPNTGELFF. CDR3 nucleotide sequence: TGTGCCAGCAGTCCGGAACAGGGCCCGAACACCGGGGAGCTGTTTTTT. Full variable domain (rest looked up from reference TRBV28 and TRBJ2-2): DVKVTQSSRYLVKRTGEKVFLECVQDMDHENMFWYRQDPGLGLRLIYFSYDVKMKEKGDIPEGYSVSREKKERFSLILESASTNQTSMYLCASSPEQGPNTGELFFGEGSRLTVL.

V and J are TRBV7-2 and TRBJ2-7; D not resolved. The CDR3 is 15 residues long. The V gene's germline CDR1 is SGHTA and CDR2 FQGNSA. V lost 5 bases to trimming and J lost 5 bases, with 19 bases between them. The CDR3 sequence is CASSGQASLLDEQYF. CDR3 in DNA: TGTGCCAGCAGCGGGCAGGCTTCACTTCTTGACGAGCAGTACTTC. The complete variable domain, with remaining parts taken from reference TRBV7-2 and TRBJ2-7, reads GAGVSQSPSNKVTEKGKDVELRCDPISGHTALYWYRQSLGQGLEFLIYFQGNSAPDKSGLPSDRFSAERTGGSVSTLTIQRTQQEDSAVYLCASSGQASLLDEQYFGPGTRLTVT.

For this clone: Other DNA sequences within the sample encode an identical CDR3. V is TRBV9 and J is TRBJ2-1; D perhaps matches TRBD2 (6 bases). The V and J ends lost 0 bases and 6 bases respectively, with 7 bases between them. The CDR3 spans 13 residues. Germline V lookup: CDR1 SGDLS, CDR2 YYNGEE. CDR3 DNA sequence: TGTGCCAGCAGCGTAGAGGGACTCAATGAGCAGTTCTTC. As protein: CASSVEGLNEQFF.

The chain carries TRBV7-2 and TRBJ1-2; a weak D match, TRBD1 (6 bases). The CDR3 is 14 residues long. The V gene lost 3 bases and the J gene lost 0 bases, with 8 bases spanning the gap. Germline CDR1 is SGHTA and CDR2 is FQGNSA. CDR3 region: CASSFGDTNYGYTF. The CDR3, as DNA: TGTGCCAGCAGCTTCGGGGACACTAACTATGGCTACACCTTC.

This chain links TRBV5-1 with TRBJ1-2, with 9 bases identical to TRBD1. Per the germline V gene, CDR1 is SGHRS and CDR2 is YFSETQ. V trimming: 1 base; J trimming: 7 bases; junction bases outside the gene matches: 5. CDR3 length equals 14 residues. The CDR3 sequence is CASSLYRGLVGYTF. The CDR3 nucleotides are TGCGCCAGCAGCTTGTACAGGGGGCTGGTTGGCTACACCTTC.

The chain uses TRBV19 and TRBJ1-1, with D tentatively TRBD1 (5 bases). CDR3 length: 17 amino acids. Germline CDR1 LNHDA, CDR2 SQIVND (reference sequence). Trimming cost V 7 bases and J 1 base, with 22 bases left between them. The CDR3 bases are TGTGCCAGTACCACTTGGGGGGGGGAGAACAGGAACACTGAAGCTTTCTTT. The encoded protein is CASTTWGGENRNTEAFF.

This chain uses TRBV11-2 with TRBJ2-1, with TRBD2 matching 8 bases. This CDR3 spans 13 amino acids. Germline CDR1 SGHAT, CDR2 FQNNGV. The V gene end was trimmed by 3 bases and the J gene end by 7 bases; junction bases not matched to a gene: 2. The CDR3 region is CASSFGLANEQFF. The DNA for the CDR3 is TGTGCCAGCAGCTTTGGACTAGCTAATGAGCAGTTCTTC.

This clone appeared a few times. The chain uses TRBV5-1 and TRBJ2-1; weak D call: TRBD2 (6 bases). The germline V and J ends were trimmed by 4 bases and 8 bases, with 19 bases remaining between them. The germline V gene encodes CDR1 SGHRS and CDR2 YFSETQ. The CDR3 length is 15 residues. The CDR3: CASSAGRILDDEQFF. As DNA, the CDR3 is TGCGCCAGCAGCGCGGGACGAATACTAGACGATGAGCAGTTCTTC.

This sequence joins TRBV11-3 and TRBJ1-2; a possible D gene is TRBD1 (6 bases). The germline gives CDR1 SGHNT, CDR2 YENEEA. Trimming left V 5 bases short and J 5 bases short, with 21 bases between. The CDR3 sequence is 16 residues long. CDR3 protein: CASSARTGPWSYGYTF. For the CDR3, the DNA is TGTGCCAGCAGCGCCCGAACAGGGCCCTGGAGTTATGGCTACACCTTC.

This chain connects TRBV7-8 to TRBJ1-1; a possible D gene is TRBD1 (5 bases). V shed 2 bases and J shed 5 bases, with 9 bases lying between them. The CDR3 is 13 amino acids. CDR1 is SGHVS and CDR2 is FQNEAQ in the germline V gene. Here the CDR3 DNA reads TGTGCCAGCAGCTTACCAGGGTCGACTGAAGCTTTCTTT. Its translation is CASSLPGSTEAFF.

The chain combines TRBV11-2 with TRBJ1-1; D is possibly TRBD1 (6 bases). V shed 5 bases and J shed 1 base, with 17 bases lying between them. CDR1 SGHAT and CDR2 FQNNGV come from the germline V gene. This CDR3 region has 16 residues. The CDR3 DNA follows: TGTGCCAGCAGCCTATGGACAGTTGTGGGGAACACTGAAGCTTTCTTT. This translates into CASSLWTVVGNTEAFF. The complete variable domain, with remaining parts taken from reference TRBV11-2 and TRBJ1-1, reads EAGVAQSPRYKIIEKRQSVAFWCNPISGHATLYWYQQILGQGPKLLIQFQNNGVVDDSQLPKDRFSAERLKGVDSTLKIQPAKLEDSAVYLCASSLWTVVGNTEAFFGQGTRLTVV.

The table lists this clone with a few counts. The chain links TRBV7-2 to TRBJ1-5, with unresolved D. Deletions cut 5 bases from V and 3 bases from J, with 17 bases between. The CDR3 spans 16 residues. Germline CDR1 and CDR2: SGHTA and FQGNSA. The CDR3 region has the DNA TGTGCCAGCAGCGAAAAGGGAGGGTGGGACAATCAGCCCCAGCATTTT. It specifies CASSEKGGWDNQPQHF.

The J gene is TRBJ2-7, the V gene TRBV12-5; D might be TRBD1 (6 bases). The germline gives CDR1 LGHNT, CDR2 FRNRAP. Trimming pared 4 bases from V and 3 bases from J, leaving 13 bases between. The CDR3 runs to 14 residues. Here the CDR3 DNA reads TGTGCTAGTGGTTCCACAGGGATACGCTACGAGCAGTACTTC. Its translation: CASGSTGIRYEQYF.

The sample holds a few counts of this clone. The chain is built from TRBV5-1 and TRBJ2-5; D may be TRBD2 (5 bases). The CDR3 has 15 amino acids. The V gene lost 0 bases and the J gene lost 3 bases, with 12 bases spanning the gap. Germline V gene lookup returns CDR1 SGHRS and CDR2 YFSETQ. The CDR3 nucleotides read TGCGCCAGCAGCTTGGATGGAGGTCAGGAAGAGACCCAGTACTTC. Its protein product is CASSLDGGQEETQYF.

Notes on this clone: Distinct nucleotide sequences in the sample also encode this CDR3. The chain is built from TRBV11-2 and TRBJ1-2, with 7 positions matching TRBD1. Trimming took 0 bases from V and 5 from J; bases not matched to a gene: 9. Germline-derived CDR1 and CDR2 are SGHAT and FQNNGV. The length of the CDR3 is 16 residues. CDR3 region: CASSLEGTGTEYGYTF. Here the CDR3 DNA reads TGTGCCAGCAGCTTAGAAGGGACCGGGACAGAATATGGCTACACCTTC.

The chain employs TRBV4-3 and TRBJ2-7; D is unclear. The germline V gene has CDR1 LGHNA and CDR2 YSLEER. Trimming pared 1 base from V and 0 bases from J, leaving 10 bases between. The length of the CDR3 is 15 residues. The CDR3 coding sequence is TGCGCCAGCAGCCAAGTATTTCGCAGCTCCTACGAGCAGTACTTC. Translating gives CASSQVFRSSYEQYF.

CDR3 amino acids: CSVEILRGNEQFF. CDR3 DNA sequence: TGCAGCGTTGAAATACTACGGGGCAATGAGCAGTTCTTC. The V gene is TRBV29-1, the J gene TRBJ2-1; possibly TRBD2 for D (5 bases). Germline V CDR1 and CDR2: SQVTM, ANQGSEA. The CDR3 consists of 13 residues. The ends were cut back, 2 bases at V and 6 bases at J, with 11 bases in the middle.

V gene TRBV4-1 combines with J gene TRBJ2-1, with D possibly TRBD2 on 6 matching bases. Germline V gene lookup returns CDR1 MGHRA and CDR2 YSYEKL. The V end lost 5 bases, the J end lost 3 bases, and 11 bases lay between the germline ends. The CDR3 sequence is 14 residues long. The CDR3 nucleotides read TGCGCCAGCAGCGCTCGGGAGTTCTACAATGAGCAGTTCTTC. Its protein is CASSAREFYNEQFF.

This clone was counted a few times. The genes are TRBV2 and TRBJ1-6; 10 nucleotides agree with TRBD1. This CDR3 has 14 amino acids. Germline CDR1 and CDR2: SNHLY and FYNNEI. V was pared by 7 bases and J by 9 bases, with 6 bases of the junction left unmatched. This chain's CDR3 is CASNRDRGGSPLHF. As DNA, the CDR3 is TGTGCCAGCAATAGGGACAGGGGCGGTTCACCCCTCCACTTT.